The rows below give T cell receptor beta chains drawn from one sample of a study of T-cell memory formation after mild COVID-19. TCRdb reprocessed the 5' RACE reads with MiXCR, giving one entry per CDR3 protein. The sample holds about 210,000 distinct CDR3 sequences, roughly a tenth seen once. Sequenced input: PBMCs or a T cell subset sorted from them (not recorded which). These receptors all come from a man younger than 30 who had mild COVID-19 (a few samples of this study predate the infection). Cell type and time point are not known. Both conserved end residues are part of each CDR3. Each record gives: D gene, J gene, clone size, V gene, CDR3 DNA, CDR3 protein. D genes are given only for firm matches. The size field is filled for only some rows; it gives once, few, many or a size class.

NA	TRBJ2-1	NA	TRBV12-3/TRBV12-4	TGTGCCAGCAGTTTAGCCCCACAGCGATCTGAGCAGTTCTTC	CASSLAPQRSEQFF
NA	TRBJ1-6	few	TRBV28	TGTGCCAGCAGTGCAGGGAGCTCCTATAATTCACCCCTCCACTTT	CASSAGSSYNSPLHF
TRBD1	TRBJ2-7	NA	TRBV7-2	TGTGCCAGCAGCTTCGGACAGGGAGGTGTCGAGCAGTACTTC	CASSFGQGGVEQYF
NA	TRBJ2-3	many	TRBV6-1	TGTGCCAGCAGCAAAGCGGCGACGAACCTGGGGGCCACAGATACGCAGTATTTT	CASSKAATNLGATDTQYF
TRBD1	TRBJ2-5	NA	TRBV12-3/TRBV12-4	TGTGCCAGCAATCGCCGGGACAGAGACCAAGAGACCCAGTACTTC	CASNRRDRDQETQYF
TRBD1	TRBJ1-6	many	TRBV27	TGTGCCAGCAGTATTAGGGGACAGGTTGGGTCACCCCTCCACTTT	CASSIRGQVGSPLHF
TRBD1	TRBJ1-2	NA	TRBV4-2	TGTGCCAGCAGCCACAGCACGGGACAGGGATATGGCTACACCTTC	CASSHSTGQGYGYTF
NA	TRBJ2-2	many	TRBV7-2	TGTGCCAGCAGCTTAGTTTTGGGTACCGGGGAGCTGTTTTTT	CASSLVLGTGELFF
NA	TRBJ1-5	few	TRBV3-1	TGTGCCAGCAGCCGGTTTCCAGGTGGTAGTCAGCCCCAGCATTTT	CASSRFPGGSQPQHF
NA	TRBJ2-7	few	TRBV20-1	TGCAGTGCCCTACAGCCTTACGAGCAGTACTTC	CSALQPYEQYF
NA	TRBJ2-1	few	TRBV15	TGTGCCACCAGCAGAGATTTAGACAGGCAACTAGGTCATGAGCAGTTCTTC	CATSRDLDRQLGHEQFF
NA	TRBJ2-7	once	TRBV25-1	TGTGCCAGCAGTCCGAGGGGTTGGGACGAGCAGTACTTC	CASSPRGWDEQYF
NA	TRBJ2-1	few	TRBV6-4	TGTGCCAGCAGTGACGGGGGTACTGAGCAGTTCTTC	CASSDGGTEQFF
TRBD1	TRBJ2-7	NA	TRBV7-2	TGTGCCAGCAGCCCACAGGGGGCGAGCGACGAGCAGTACTTC	CASSPQGASDEQYF
TRBD1	TRBJ1-5	NA	TRBV20-1	TGCAGTGCTAGACAGACAGGGGGCTTACAGCCCCAGCATTTT	CSARQTGGLQPQHF
NA	TRBJ1-2	few	TRBV6-5	TGTGCCAGCAGTATTAGAGAGGACAGCTATGGCTACACCTTC	CASSIREDSYGYTF
TRBD1	TRBJ2-3	few	TRBV3-1	TGTGCCAGCAGCATACCAGGGGGACCCACAGATACGCAGTATTTT	CASSIPGGPTDTQYF
NA	TRBJ2-2	many	TRBV20-1	TGCAGTGCTAGTGATCCGGGAAAGGAGGCCGGGGAGCTGTTTTTT	CSASDPGKEAGELFF
TRBD2	TRBJ2-1	few	TRBV5-1	TGCGCCAGCAGCCCCGGGACTAGCGGGGGAGTTACCTACAATGAGCAGTTCTTC	CASSPGTSGGVTYNEQFF
TRBD1	TRBJ2-2	NA	TRBV7-9	TGTGCCAGCAGCTCGCGGGACAGGGTCGACACCGGGGAGCTGTTTTTT	CASSSRDRVDTGELFF
NA	TRBJ1-1	few	TRBV15	TGTGCCACCAGCCGGGACACTGAAGCTTTCTTT	CATSRDTEAFF
TRBD1	TRBJ1-4	few	TRBV6-6	TGTGCCAGCAGTTACAATAGGGACAGAGATGCAACTAATGAAAAACTGTTTTTT	CASSYNRDRDATNEKLFF
TRBD2	TRBJ2-5	few	TRBV20-1	TGCAGTGCCCCCTGGACTAGCGGGGGGGAAGAGACCCAGTACTTC	CSAPWTSGGEETQYF
NA	TRBJ1-4	NA	TRBV7-2	TGTGCCAGCAGCCCCGTGGGACGGCCTAATGAAAAACTGTTTTTT	CASSPVGRPNEKLFF
NA	TRBJ1-5	NA	TRBV4-1	TGCGCCAGCAGCCAAGATGCGAGGCTAAGCAATCAGCCCCAGCATTTT	CASSQDARLSNQPQHF
TRBD1	TRBJ2-7	NA	TRBV6-2/TRBV6-3	TGTGCCAGCAGTTATTCCGGGACAGGTTCGGTGCAGTACTTC	CASSYSGTGSVQYF
NA	TRBJ1-2	NA	TRBV29-1	TGCAGCGTGGGAGGGGCGGCTTGGGGCTACACCTTC	CSVGGAAWGYTF
NA	TRBJ1-1	NA	TRBV19	TGTGCCAGTAGTAGCTTAGGGGGGAACACTGAAGCTTTCTTT	CASSSLGGNTEAFF
NA	TRBJ2-5	few	TRBV7-2	TGTGCCAGCCGGATCGTGGGGGGCCAAGAGACCCAGTACTTC	CASRIVGGQETQYF
NA	TRBJ1-5	many	TRBV5-1	TGCGCCAGCAGCTTCTCAGGAACTCAGCCCCAGCATTTT	CASSFSGTQPQHF
TRBD1	TRBJ1-2	few	TRBV5-1	TGCGCCAGCAGTCAGACAGGGGCCCCTACTAACTATGGCTACACCTTC	CASSQTGAPTNYGYTF
NA	TRBJ2-5	many	TRBV3-1	TGTGCCAGCAGCCATCGGACGCGTGCAGGGTTGAAGACCCAGTACTTC	CASSHRTRAGLKTQYF
NA	TRBJ2-1	NA	TRBV6-1	TGTGCCAGCAGTTTACGTTTATTCGTTCCTCCTGAGCAGTTCTTC	CASSLRLFVPPEQFF
NA	TRBJ2-1	few	TRBV5-1	TGCGCCAGCAGCTTGCTTGTCGGGGAGCAGTTCTTC	CASSLLVGEQFF
TRBD1	TRBJ1-2	NA	TRBV12-3/TRBV12-4	TGTGCCAGCAGCTACGGACAGGGTGCCTACACCTTC	CASSYGQGAYTF
TRBD1	TRBJ2-2	NA	TRBV18	TGTGCCAGCTCACCTTGGACAGGGGAAACCGGGGAGCTGTTTTTT	CASSPWTGETGELFF